Each of the 29 T cell receptor beta chains below was sequenced from the same sample in a study of memory CD8 T cells in hepatitis C reinfection. Assay: immunoSEQ multiplex PCR; the TCRdb copy retains only in-frame clones and omits some. The repertoire consists of 50,000 or so clones, with roughly 91% occurring once and the leading ten covering more than 0.8%. Time point of the sample: pre-reinfection, 55 to 20 weeks before reinfection detection. TCR sequencing was done directly ex vivo on sorted cells, without expansion in vitro. The material sequenced was naive CD8+ T cells sorted from blood. Receptor source: a man younger than 35 with hepatitis C virus infection.

The chain combines TRBV5-4 with TRBJ1-1; tentative D call: TRBD1 (5 bases). The CDR3 runs to 15 residues. V lost 0 bases and J lost 2, with 11 bases in between. The germline CDR1 and CDR2 sequences are SGHNT and YYREEE (reference sequence). The CDR3 coding sequence is TGTGCCAGCAGCTTGGGGGTGCAGGGCAACACTGAAGCTTTCTTT. Its translation: CASSLGVQGNTEAFF.

The sample holds a few counts of this clone. This chain uses TRBV28 with TRBJ1-4, with a tentative D call TRBD1 (5 bases). The CDR3 is 14 residues long. The germline V gene encodes CDR1 MDHEN and CDR2 SYDVKM. V lost 4 bases and J 5 bases, leaving 11 bases between the germline ends. CDR3: CASSSGLLNEKLFF. In nucleotides, the CDR3 is TGTGCCAGCAGTTCGGGACTCCTGAATGAAAAACTGTTTTTT.

This clone was recorded once. The chain couples TRBV4-1 to TRBJ2-1, with 13 bases lining up with TRBD2. V was pared by 5 bases and J by 7 bases, with 5 bases of the junction left unmatched. Germline V gives CDR1 MGHRA, CDR2 YSYEKL. CDR3 length equals 15 residues. CDR3 in DNA: TGCGCCAGCAGCGAACTAGCGGGAGGGGAAAATGAGCAGTTCTTC. Its translation is CASSELAGGENEQFF.

The chain employs TRBV4-1 and TRBJ2-1, with 7 bases that match TRBD1. The length of the CDR3 is 14 residues. Trimming cost V 0 bases and J 9 bases; bases outside gene matches: 5. Germline loops: CDR1 MGHRA, CDR2 YSYEKL. CDR3 sequence reads: CASSQDPPGGEQFF. CDR3 coding DNA: TGCGCCAGCAGCCAAGATCCCCCAGGGGGTGAGCAGTTCTTC.

This chain uses TRBV5-6 with TRBJ1-1, with TRBD1 matching over 8 bases. CDR1 SGHDT and CDR2 YYEEEE come from the germline V gene. The CDR3 runs 17 residues. J lost 0 bases, V lost 4 bases, and 11 bases had no gene match. The chain's CDR3 is CASSLARQGTMNTEAFF. CDR3 in DNA: TGTGCCAGCAGCCTAGCGAGACAGGGGACCATGAACACTGAAGCTTTCTTT.

The chain employs TRBV25-1 and TRBJ2-1, with 10 positions matching TRBD2. CDR3 length: 15 residues. V shed 6 bases and J 6 bases; nucleotides not matched to a gene: 8. The germline gives CDR1 MGHDK, CDR2 SYGVNS. This CDR3 reads CASRPLAGVGNEQFF. Here the CDR3 DNA reads TGTGCCAGCAGGCCCCTAGCGGGAGTGGGCAATGAGCAGTTCTTC.

In this sample, this clone turned up once. V and J are TRBV9 and TRBJ1-3, with D perhaps matching TRBD1 (6 bases). Germline V CDR1 and CDR2: SGDLS, YYNGEE. The CDR3 is made up of 15 amino acids. The V gene lost 4 bases and the J gene lost 4 bases, with 15 bases spanning the gap. CDR3 DNA sequence: TGTGCCAGCAGCCCCCAAGGGACACTCGGAAACACCATATATTTT. This encodes CASSPQGTLGNTIYF. Complete variable domain (other parts from reference TRBV9 and TRBJ1-3): DSGVTQTPKHLITATGQRVTLRCSPRSGDLSVYWYQQSLDQGLQFLIQYYNGEERAKGNILERFSAQQFPDLHSELNLSSLELGDSALYFCASSPQGTLGNTIYFGEGSWLTVV.

V usage is TRBV28 and J usage is TRBJ2-5; possibly TRBD1 for D (6 bases). With the DNA end fitting TRBJ2-7 better, the J assignment may be wrong. Germline-derived CDR1 and CDR2 are MDHEN and SYDVKM. This CDR3 region has 16 residues. The CDR3 nucleotides read TGTGCCAGCAGTTCCTACAGGGCGGAGGTGTCCTACGAGCAGTACTTC. Translated: CASSSYRAEVSYEQYF.

This clone was seen only once. The rearrangement uses TRBV4-2 and TRBJ2-1, with no clear D. The V end was cut by 0 bases, the J end by 0 bases, with 9 bases between. This CDR3 contains 16 residues. CDR1 is LGHNA and CDR2 is YNFKEQ in the germline V gene. The CDR3 DNA sequence: TGTGCCAGCAGCCAAGACGGCGGAAGCTCCTACAATGAGCAGTTCTTC. This sequence encodes CASSQDGGSSYNEQFF.

This chain joins TRBV9 and TRBJ1-1; TRBD1 matches at 8 bases. The CDR3 has 17 residues. V was pared by 4 bases and J by 0 bases, with 11 bases of the junction left unmatched. Germline lookup yields CDR1 SGDLS and CDR2 YYNGEE. CDR3 in amino acids: CASSPGQGGGVNTEAFF. The DNA of the CDR3 is TGTGCCAGCAGCCCAGGACAGGGAGGGGGGGTGAACACTGAAGCTTTCTTT.

The chain is built from TRBV7-9 and TRBJ2-7; 13 bases match TRBD2. V shed 3 bases, J shed 6 bases, and the junction held 8 bases outside the gene matches. Germline V gives CDR1 SEHNR, CDR2 FQNEAQ (reference sequence). The CDR3 has 16 amino acids. The CDR3 sequence: CASSFVLAGGPVEQYF. CDR3 DNA sequence: TGTGCCAGCAGCTTCGTACTAGCGGGAGGGCCTGTCGAGCAGTACTTC.

The CDR3 DNA sequence: TGTGCCAGCAGCTTGGAAAGGACAGGGCTTCAAGAGACCCAGTACTTC. It is translated as CASSLERTGLQETQYF. This chain connects TRBV5-4 to TRBJ2-5; 8 nucleotides align to TRBD1. The CDR3 is made up of 16 amino acids. Germline trimming cut 0 bases from V and 2 bases from J; bases unmatched to any gene: 6. The V gene's germline CDR1 is SGHNT and CDR2 YYREEE (reference sequence). The entire variable domain, with the rest obtained from reference TRBV5-4 and TRBJ2-5, is as follows: ETGVTQSPTHLIKTRGQQVTLRCSSQSGHNTVSWYQQALGQGPQFIFQYYREEENGRGNFPPRFSGLQFPNYSSELNVNALELDDSALYLCASSLERTGLQETQYFGPGTRLLVL.

This chain links TRBV19 with TRBJ1-5; D not resolved. Germline V CDR1 and CDR2: LNHDA, SQIVND (reference sequence). The CDR3 totals 15 residues. V was pared by 3 bases and J by 4 bases, with 13 bases between. DNA of the CDR3: TGTGCCAGTAGTATTGGCGTTCGGGGAAATCAGCCCCAGCATTTT. Translated: CASSIGVRGNQPQHF. The full variable domain, completed using reference TRBV19 and TRBJ1-5, is DGGITQSPKYLFRKEGQNVTLSCEQNLNHDAMYWYRQDPGQGLRLIYYSQIVNDFQKGDIAEGYSVSREKKESFPLTVTSAQKNPTAFYLCASSIGVRGNQPQHFGDGTRLSIL.

The chain joins TRBV28 to TRBJ2-1; 8 bases are a match to TRBD2. Germline trimming cut 6 bases from V and 4 bases from J; bases unmatched to any gene: 5. Germline V CDR1 and CDR2: MDHEN, SYDVKM. The CDR3 sequence is 14 residues long. The chain's CDR3 is CASSIGGGYNEQFF. DNA for the CDR3: TGTGCCAGCAGCATCGGGGGGGGATACAATGAGCAGTTCTTC.

The rearrangement links TRBV4-1 to TRBJ2-1, with 7 positions matching TRBD1. With V trimmed by 3 bases and J by 3 bases, 8 bases remained unmatched. Germline V gene sequence: CDR1 MGHRA, CDR2 YSYEKL. The CDR3 totals 16 residues. CDR3 nucleotide sequence: TGCGCCAGCAGCCATCCAATGGACAGGCTCTACAATGAGCAGTTCTTC. It translates to CASSHPMDRLYNEQFF.

CDR3 bases: TGTGCCAGCACCGGGGACAGCACAGATAGCAATCAGCCCCAGCATTTT. Translating gives CASTGDSTDSNQPQHF. This rearrangement joins TRBV6-6 to TRBJ1-5; 7 bases match TRBD1. After removal of 7 bases from V and 0 bases from J, the junction contained 9 bases not matched to a gene. The V gene's germline CDR1 is MNHNY and CDR2 SVGAGI (reference sequence). CDR3 length: 16 amino acids.

The chain recombines TRBV20-1 with TRBJ2-7; the match to TRBD1 covers 8 bases. This CDR3 region has 11 residues. The germline V gene has CDR1 DFQATT and CDR2 SNEGSKA (reference sequence). Trimming cost V 5 bases and J 4 bases; bases outside gene matches: 1. DNA of the CDR3: TGCAGTGCTGGGGACAGGTACGAGCAGTACTTC. This sequence encodes CSAGDRYEQYF.

The CDR3 sequence: CASSWTGANTEAFF. DNA for the CDR3: TGTGCCAGCAGCTGGACAGGGGCGAACACTGAAGCTTTCTTT. This chain joins TRBV6-5 and TRBJ1-1; 9 bases line up with TRBD1. The trim removed 6 bases at V and 1 base at J, leaving 3 bases unmatched. The CDR3 runs to 14 residues. The V gene's germline CDR1 is MNHEY and CDR2 SVGAGI.

The chain combines TRBV30 with TRBJ2-1; TRBD2 is a possible D gene (7 bases). Deletions cut 2 bases from V and 6 bases from J, with 20 bases between. CDR1 is GTSNPN and CDR2 is SVGIG in the germline V gene (reference sequence). The CDR3 is 16 residues long. The CDR3 region has the DNA TGTGCCTGGAGTCCAGATCTAGGCGGGGGCCGCAATGAGCAGTTCTTC. Amino acid sequence: CAWSPDLGGGRNEQFF.

J is TRBJ2-5 and V is TRBV7-9; no clear D. V was pared by 0 bases and J by 2 bases, with 7 bases between. The CDR3 is 14 amino acids. CDR1 SEHNR and CDR2 FQNEAQ come from the germline V gene (reference sequence). The DNA for the CDR3 is TGTGCCAGCAGCTTAGCGGGCAGTCAAGAGACCCAGTACTTC. This gives the protein CASSLAGSQETQYF. The full variable domain, completed using reference TRBV7-9 and TRBJ2-5, is DTGVSQNPRHKITKRGQNVTFRCDPISEHNRLYWYRQTLGQGPEFLTYFQNEAQLEKSRLLSDRFSAERPKGSFSTLEIQRTEQGDSAMYLCASSLAGSQETQYFGPGTRLLVL.

The chain carries TRBV30 and TRBJ1-5, with unresolved D. There are 13 residues in the CDR3. Germline values: CDR1 GTSNPN, CDR2 SVGIG (reference sequence). Trimming removed 3 bases at V and 8 bases at J, with 14 bases between. This CDR3 is CAWRNDRREPQHF. CDR3 nucleotide sequence: TGTGCCTGGAGGAATGACCGCCGGGAGCCCCAGCATTTT.

This chain links TRBV5-4 with TRBJ2-7; D ambiguous. The CDR3 length is 13 residues. CDR1 is SGHNT, CDR2 YYREEE, per germline (reference sequence). Trimming took 0 bases from V and 2 from J, leaving 6 bases between them. CDR3 coding DNA: TGTGCCAGCAGCTTGGCCCCTGCCTACGAGCAGTACTTC. It yields the protein CASSLAPAYEQYF. The entire variable domain, with the rest obtained from reference TRBV5-4 and TRBJ2-7, is as follows: ETGVTQSPTHLIKTRGQQVTLRCSSQSGHNTVSWYQQALGQGPQFIFQYYREEENGRGNFPPRFSGLQFPNYSSELNVNALELDDSALYLCASSLAPAYEQYFGPGTRLTVT.

This clone was seen a handful of times. V and J are TRBV7-9 and TRBJ1-1; maybe TRBD1 (5 bases). This CDR3 is built from 14 residues. The germline V and J ends were trimmed by 5 bases and 6 bases, with 16 bases remaining between them. Germline V gene data show CDR1 as SEHNR and CDR2 as FQNEAQ (reference sequence). The DNA of the CDR3 is TGTGCCAGCAGCCAAGAGCGGGGCTTGGCTGAAGCTTTCTTT. It codes for CASSQERGLAEAFF. Variable domain in full (rest from reference TRBV7-9 and TRBJ1-1): DTGVSQNPRHKITKRGQNVTFRCDPISEHNRLYWYRQTLGQGPEFLTYFQNEAQLEKSRLLSDRFSAERPKGSFSTLEIQRTEQGDSAMYLCASSQERGLAEAFFGQGTRLTVV.

This chain links TRBV10-3 with TRBJ2-7; weak D call: TRBD1 (6 bases). The CDR3 has 16 residues. With 5 bases removed from V and 0 bases from J, the gap between germline ends came to 17 bases. The germline gives CDR1 ENHRY, CDR2 SYGVKD. The CDR3 bases are TGTGCCATCAGTACTACAGGGATGGGGAGCTCCTACGAGCAGTACTTC. Translation gives CAISTTGMGSSYEQYF.

The V gene is TRBV5-3, the J gene TRBJ2-5, with 7 bases lining up with TRBD2. TRBV5-3 is an open reading frame whose function is uncertain. The length of the CDR3 is 18 residues. V lost 2 bases and J lost 1; bases outside the gene matches: 14. Here the CDR3 DNA reads TGTGCCAGAAGCTTTAATGACGGCGGCGGGGGTGTCCAAGAGACCCAGTACTTC. As protein: CARSFNDGGGGVQETQYF.

The chain is built from TRBV7-9 and TRBJ2-1, with D possibly being TRBD2 (6 bases). The CDR3 has 16 residues. The germline V gene has CDR1 SEHNR and CDR2 FQNEAQ (reference sequence). V lost 3 bases, J lost 2 bases, and 14 bases lay in between. This chain's CDR3 is CASSFVSGLTYNEQFF. CDR3 nucleotide sequence: TGTGCCAGCAGCTTTGTGAGCGGGCTAACCTACAATGAGCAGTTCTTC.

This chain joins TRBV6-1 and TRBJ1-1; D might be TRBD1 (6 bases). There are 15 residues in the CDR3. Trimming took off 2 bases at V and 3 bases at J, with 13 bases between the two ends. Germline-derived CDR1 and CDR2 are MNHNS and SASEGT. The CDR3 region is CASSEWLEGDTEAFF. CDR3 nucleotide sequence: TGTGCCAGCAGTGAATGGTTAGAGGGGGACACTGAAGCTTTCTTT.

This chain joins TRBV19 and TRBJ2-6, with a possible D match to TRBD1 (6 bases). Germline-derived CDR1 and CDR2 are LNHDA and SQIVND (reference sequence). The CDR3 has 18 amino acids. Trimming took 7 bases from V and 4 from J, leaving 23 bases between them. CDR3 coding DNA: TGTGCCAGTACCCCAAGACCTGACAGGTTACCCGGGGCCAACGTCCTGACTTTC. Translating it yields CASTPRPDRLPGANVLTF.

The V gene is TRBV18, the J gene TRBJ1-5, with D unresolved. V was clipped by 5 bases and J by 4 bases, with 12 bases between them. The CDR3 is 14 amino acids. The germline V gene encodes CDR1 KGHSH and CDR2 LQKENI. The DNA for the CDR3 is TGTGCCAGCTCAAGTAGCGACGTTAATCAGCCCCAGCATTTT. This encodes CASSSSDVNQPQHF.